The 28 T cell receptor beta chains below were found in one sample sequenced in a study of blood T cell repertoires in COVID-19. The repertoire was sequenced with immunoSEQ multiplex PCR; TCRdb's copy has only in-frame clones and lacks some. The sample contains 250,000 to 300,000 clones, 91% of which appear only once. Material for sequencing was peripheral blood. These receptors were collected from a woman younger than 45 with COVID-19, enrolled during active disease.

V gene TRBV7-2 combines with J gene TRBJ1-6; a possible D gene is TRBD1 (5 bases). Looked up from germline, CDR1 is SGHTA and CDR2 is FQGNSA. Trimming pared 6 bases from V and 0 bases from J, leaving 12 bases between. CDR3 length: 16 amino acids. CDR3 bases: TGTGCCAGCAGGATAGGGGTGAGCTCCTATAATTCACCCCTCCACTTT. Amino acid sequence: CASRIGVSSYNSPLHF.

Comment on this clone: Compared with germline, one end of the junction differs, possibly owing to a read error. The chain recombines TRBV9 with TRBJ2-7, with a weak D call TRBD1 (5 bases). The CDR3 totals 14 residues. Germline lookup yields CDR1 SGDLS and CDR2 YYNGEE. CDR3: CASSPAGWHYGQYF. CDR3 DNA sequence: TGTGCCAGCAGCCCGGCAGGGTGGCACTACGGGCAGTACTTC.

This rearrangement joins TRBV4-2 to TRBJ1-6, with 9 bases identical to TRBD1. Trimming cost V 4 bases and J 6 bases; bases outside gene matches: 16. Looked up from germline, CDR1 is LGHNA and CDR2 is YNFKEQ. The CDR3 is 19 amino acids. This CDR3 is CASSLPTLKGTGLNSPLHF. DNA for the CDR3: TGTGCCAGCAGCCTCCCAACGCTTAAAGGGACAGGGCTTAATTCACCCCTCCACTTT.

This sequence joins TRBV30 and TRBJ1-5, with a weak D call TRBD1 (5 bases). The germline V gene has CDR1 GTSNPN and CDR2 SVGIG (reference sequence). The CDR3 has 13 amino acids. The ends were cut back, 0 bases at V and 9 bases at J, with 12 bases in the middle. CDR3 in amino acids: CAWSVLEGVPQHF. CDR3 sequence (DNA): TGTGCCTGGAGTGTACTCGAAGGGGTGCCCCAGCATTTT. Filled out from reference TRBV30 and TRBJ1-5, the complete variable domain reads SQTIHQWPATLVQPVGSPLSLECTVEGTSNPNLYWYRQAAGRGLQLLFYSVGIGQISSEVPQNLSASRPQDRQFILSSKKLLLSDSGFYLCAWSVLEGVPQHFGDGTRLSIL.

J is TRBJ2-7 and V is TRBV18; D may be TRBD1 (6 bases). The CDR3 consists of 12 residues. Trimming removed 9 bases at V and 3 bases at J, with 12 bases between. Germline lookup yields CDR1 KGHSH and CDR2 LQKENI. This CDR3 is CASSTDSYEQYF. CDR3 coding DNA: TGTGCCAGTTCAACGGACAGCTACGAGCAGTACTTC.

The chain is built from TRBV19 and TRBJ2-3, with 8 nucleotides matching TRBD1. The germline CDR1 and CDR2 sequences are LNHDA and SQIVND (reference sequence). The junction had 5 bases not matched to a gene; V was cut back by 4 bases and J by 2 bases. The CDR3 has 15 amino acids. The CDR3 DNA sequence: TGTGCCAGTAGTAAGACAGGGGACCTCACAGATACGCAGTATTTT. Its protein is CASSKTGDLTDTQYF.

This chain links TRBV19 with TRBJ2-2; maybe TRBD1 (6 bases). The CDR3 is 15 residues long. The germline V gene encodes CDR1 LNHDA and CDR2 SQIVND (reference sequence). The V gene lost 5 bases and the J gene lost 2 bases, with 12 bases spanning the gap. The CDR3 loop reads CASSRAGVNTGELFF. CDR3 nucleotides: TGTGCCAGTAGTCGGGCAGGGGTAAACACCGGGGAGCTGTTTTTT.

The genes are TRBV5-1 and TRBJ1-2; 10 bases are shared with TRBD1. CDR3 length: 14 residues. Germline trimming cut 2 bases from V and 9 bases from J; bases unmatched to any gene: 7. From germline, CDR1 is SGHRS and CDR2 YFSETQ. CDR3 region: CASSLAGTGDSYTF. The CDR3 coding sequence is TGCGCCAGCAGCTTAGCCGGGACAGGGGATAGCTACACCTTC. The complete variable domain, with remaining parts taken from reference TRBV5-1 and TRBJ1-2, reads KAGVTQTPRYLIKTRGQQVTLSCSPISGHRSVSWYQQTPGQGLQFLFEYFSETQRNKGNFPGRFSGRQFSNSRSEMNVSTLELGDSALYLCASSLAGTGDSYTFGSGTRLTVV.

The chain carries TRBV29-1 and TRBJ1-2; 10 bases agree with TRBD1. Trimming at V came to 8 bases and at J to 1 base, leaving 4 bases not matched to a gene. Germline assignment: CDR1 SQVTM and CDR2 ANQGSEA. There are 13 residues in the CDR3. The CDR3 reads CSSGTGVNYGYTF. The CDR3 DNA reads TGCAGCTCCGGGACAGGGGTTAACTATGGCTACACCTTC. Full variable domain (outside the CDR3, taken from reference TRBV29-1 and TRBJ1-2): SAVISQKPSRDICQRGTSLTIQCQVDSQVTMMFWYRQQPGQSLTLIATANQGSEATYESGFVIDKFPISRPNLTFSTLTVSNMSPEDSSIYLCSSGTGVNYGYTFGSGTRLTVV.

The CDR3: CASSSSGYEQYF. The DNA of the CDR3 is TGTGCCAGCAGTTCTAGTGGGTACGAGCAGTACTTC. The J gene is TRBJ2-7, the V gene TRBV27; D is unclear. CDR3 length equals 12 residues. V shed 4 bases and J shed 4 bases, with 8 bases lying between them. CDR1 is MNHEY, CDR2 SMNVEV, per germline (reference sequence).

V is TRBV3-1 (or the pseudogene TRBV3-2) and J is TRBJ2-1; tentative D call: TRBD2 (7 bases). The CDR3 length is 15 residues. Looked up from germline, CDR1 is LGHDT and CDR2 is YNNKEL (reference sequence). The ends were cut back, 1 base at V and 9 bases at J, with 16 bases in the middle. CDR3 DNA: TGTGCCAGCAGCCAAGCATTTAACAGGGAGGGTGAGCAGTTCTTC. Residues: CASSQAFNREGEQFF.

This CDR3 reads CASSGGQDYNEQFF. The CDR3 DNA reads as TGTGCCAGCAGCGGGGGACAGGATTACAATGAGCAGTTCTTC. The V gene is TRBV2, the J gene TRBJ2-1; 8 nucleotides align to TRBD1. The V gene end was trimmed by 6 bases and the J gene end by 4 bases; junction bases not matched to a gene: 5. Germline lookup yields CDR1 SNHLY and CDR2 FYNNEI. The CDR3 runs 14 residues.

The V and J genes are TRBV2 and TRBJ2-2; TRBD2 agrees at 8 bases. Germline V gene data show CDR1 as SNHLY and CDR2 as FYNNEI. The length of the CDR3 is 14 residues. V shed 6 bases, J shed 4 bases, and the junction held 4 bases outside the gene matches. The CDR3 protein is CASRRGVSTGELFF. The CDR3 region has the DNA TGTGCCAGCAGGCGGGGGGTGAGCACCGGGGAGCTGTTTTTT.

This sequence joins TRBV12-3 or TRBV12-4 and TRBJ2-7; D is uncertain. CDR3 length: 12 amino acids. The germline V and J ends were trimmed by 5 bases and 0 bases, with 5 bases remaining between them. CDR3 amino acids: CASSPNSYEQYF. DNA for the CDR3: TGTGCCAGCAGTCCAAACTCCTACGAGCAGTACTTC.

The chain joins TRBV4-2 to TRBJ1-2; TRBD1 agrees at 7 bases. Germline assignment: CDR1 LGHNA and CDR2 YNFKEQ. The CDR3 has 15 residues. The J segment lost 0 bases and the V segment lost 0 bases, leaving 1 base of the junction unmatched. CDR3 coding DNA: TGTGCCAGCAGCCAAGAAGGGACAGCTAACTATGGCTACACCTTC. Translation gives CASSQEGTANYGYTF.

This clone was picked up one time. This chain uses TRBV5-1 with TRBJ1-5; 9 positions agree with TRBD1. From germline, CDR1 is SGHRS and CDR2 YFSETQ. V was pared by 3 bases and J by 5 bases, with 3 bases of the junction left unmatched. The CDR3 length is 14 residues. CDR3 bases: TGCGCCAGCAGCTCGGGACAGGGAGATCAGCCCCAGCATTTT. It is translated as CASSSGQGDQPQHF.

This sequence joins TRBV28 and TRBJ1-1; 9 bases are a match to TRBD1. V shed 5 bases, J shed 1 base, and the junction held 8 bases outside the gene matches. The CDR3 runs 16 residues. CDR1 is MDHEN and CDR2 is SYDVKM in the germline V gene. CDR3 nucleotide sequence: TGTGCCAGCAGTCTCTTTCCGGGACAGGGGAACACTGAAGCTTTCTTT. As protein: CASSLFPGQGNTEAFF. Full variable domain (rest looked up from reference TRBV28 and TRBJ1-1): DVKVTQSSRYLVKRTGEKVFLECVQDMDHENMFWYRQDPGLGLRLIYFSYDVKMKEKGDIPEGYSVSREKKERFSLILESASTNQTSMYLCASSLFPGQGNTEAFFGQGTRLTVV.

This chain links TRBV20-1 with TRBJ1-1; D not resolved. Germline V lookup: CDR1 DFQATT, CDR2 SNEGSKA (reference sequence). V lost 3 bases and J lost 7, with 15 bases in between. The CDR3 consists of 13 residues. CDR3 loop: CSASEVLSGEAFF. The CDR3 DNA reads TGCAGTGCTAGTGAGGTCCTCAGCGGTGAAGCTTTCTTT.

On this clone itself: At one end, the junction sequence differs from germline, possibly due to a read error. The chain carries TRBV19 and TRBJ2-2, with 8 bases matching TRBD1. CDR1 LNHDA and CDR2 SQIVND come from the germline V gene (reference sequence). The length of the CDR3 is 16 residues. CDR3 DNA sequence: TGTGCCAGTAGTACCCTGACAGGGGCGAAGACCGGGGAGCTGTTTTTT. Translating it yields CASSTLTGAKTGELFF.

This clone was observed a single time. The chain is built from TRBV5-4 and TRBJ2-7; D is possibly TRBD1 (5 bases). This CDR3 comprises 15 residues. Trimming removed 3 bases from V and 3 bases from J, with 16 bases in between. The germline CDR1 and CDR2 sequences are SGHNT and YYREEE (reference sequence). The chain's CDR3 is CASSWGQGPNYEQYF. CDR3 in DNA: TGTGCCAGCAGCTGGGGCCAAGGCCCCAACTACGAGCAGTACTTC.

J is TRBJ1-1 and V is TRBV6-5; 7 nucleotides line up with TRBD1. This CDR3 is built from 14 residues. Germline CDR1 and CDR2: MNHEY and SVGAGI. Unmatched junction bases numbered 7, after V lost 5 bases and J lost 4 bases. The CDR3 DNA follows: TGTGCCAGCAGTCCCGAGGACAGGCGCACTGAAGCTTTCTTT. Protein product: CASSPEDRRTEAFF.

The rearrangement links TRBV27 to TRBJ2-7; D is perhaps TRBD1 (5 bases). Germline values: CDR1 MNHEY, CDR2 SMNVEV (reference sequence). The germline V and J ends were trimmed by 8 bases and 3 bases, with 8 bases remaining between them. The CDR3 covers 11 residues. The CDR3 loop reads CASSQGYEQYF. CDR3 DNA sequence: TGTGCCAGCTCCCAGGGCTACGAGCAGTACTTC.

The rearrangement joins TRBV28 to TRBJ1-1; TRBD1 matches 7 bases. The junction had 6 bases not matched to a gene; V was cut back by 5 bases and J by 3 bases. CDR1 and CDR2 (germline): MDHEN, SYDVKM. The CDR3 totals 14 residues. The CDR3, as DNA: TGTGCCAGCAGTCGCCGCAGGGGGGACACTGAAGCTTTCTTT. Protein sequence: CASSRRRGDTEAFF.

The rearrangement joins TRBV5-1 to TRBJ1-2; 9 bases match TRBD1. CDR1 is SGHRS, CDR2 YFSETQ, per germline. This CDR3 spans 14 amino acids. The V gene end was trimmed by 2 bases and the J gene end by 3 bases; junction bases not matched to a gene: 2. The CDR3, as DNA: TGCGCCAGCAGCTTATGGGACAGGGACTATGGCTACACCTTC. Amino acid sequence: CASSLWDRDYGYTF.

The chain links TRBV27 to TRBJ2-3, with 10 bases fitting TRBD2. The germline CDR1 and CDR2 sequences are MNHEY and SMNVEV (reference sequence). This CDR3 region has 17 residues. V was clipped by 2 bases and J by 1 base; unmatched bases: 6. The CDR3 bases are TGTGCCAGCAGTTTAATACCCGGGACTAGCGGCACAGATACGCAGTATTTT. Amino acid sequence: CASSLIPGTSGTDTQYF.

The chain carries TRBV28 and TRBJ1-1, with a possible D match to TRBD1 (5 bases). Germline V gives CDR1 MDHEN, CDR2 SYDVKM. The CDR3 spans 16 residues. V lost 3 bases to trimming and J lost 4 bases, with 18 bases between them. Here the CDR3 reads CASSFSTRGGFTEAFF. CDR3 coding DNA: TGTGCCAGCAGTTTCTCTACAAGGGGAGGGTTCACTGAAGCTTTCTTT.

The chain links TRBV5-1 to TRBJ1-1, with 9 bases identical to TRBD1. The V gene's germline CDR1 is SGHRS and CDR2 YFSETQ. Losses at the gene ends were 2 bases for V and 1 base for J; bases not matched to a gene: 3. The CDR3 consists of 15 residues. The chain's CDR3 is CASSLGTGQNTEAFF. The CDR3 coding sequence is TGCGCCAGCAGCTTAGGGACAGGGCAGAACACTGAAGCTTTCTTT. The full variable domain, rest sourced from reference TRBV5-1 and TRBJ1-1, is KAGVTQTPRYLIKTRGQQVTLSCSPISGHRSVSWYQQTPGQGLQFLFEYFSETQRNKGNFPGRFSGRQFSNSRSEMNVSTLELGDSALYLCASSLGTGQNTEAFFGQGTRLTVV.

The chain recombines TRBV13 with TRBJ1-1; D uncertain. V gave up 5 bases and J gave up 1 base, with 17 bases separating them. CDR3 length equals 16 residues. Germline CDR1 and CDR2: PRHDT and FYEKMQ (reference sequence). This CDR3 reads CASSISGLGENTEAFF. CDR3 DNA sequence: TGTGCCAGCAGCATCTCCGGGCTCGGGGAGAACACTGAAGCTTTCTTT.